These 15 T cell receptor beta chains originate from one sample sequenced in a study of shared clonotypes between healthy human individuals. The protocol was immunoSEQ multiplex PCR, while the TCRdb copy is restricted to in-frame clones and leaves out a portion. The sample gives under 2,500,000 clones, around 95% of which show up once; about 0.13% is in the top ten. The sequencing sample was made of naive CD4+ T cells sorted from blood. Subset denoted: CD45RA+ positively selected. The origin of the receptors is a man between 18 and 29 years old in good health.

This clone was detected once. The chain couples TRBV18 to TRBJ2-7, with 10 nucleotides matching TRBD1. V dropped 3 bases and J dropped 5; count of bases not matched to a gene: 4. From germline, CDR1 is KGHSH and CDR2 LQKENI. The CDR3 covers 14 residues. CDR3 sequence reads: CASSPGQGFHEQYF. In DNA form, the CDR3 reads TGTGCCAGCTCACCGGGACAGGGGTTCCACGAGCAGTACTTC.

The chain combines TRBV2 with TRBJ1-6; D might be TRBD1 (5 bases). Germline V CDR1 and CDR2: SNHLY, FYNNEI. The CDR3 spans 14 residues. Trimming took 10 bases from V and 5 from J, leaving 15 bases between them. This CDR3 reads CAISGAPDNSPLHF. The DNA of the CDR3 is TGTGCCATATCTGGGGCGCCCGATAATTCACCCCTCCACTTT.

The gene calls are TRBV9 and TRBJ1-1, with 8 positions matching TRBD1. V dropped 0 bases and J dropped 5; count of bases not matched to a gene: 6. CDR1 is SGDLS, CDR2 YYNGEE, per germline. The length of the CDR3 is 15 residues. CDR3 sequence (DNA): TGTGCCAGCAGCGTAGGCGGACAGGGAGGTACTGAAGCTTTCTTT. Its translation: CASSVGGQGGTEAFF. Full variable domain (rest looked up from reference TRBV9 and TRBJ1-1): DSGVTQTPKHLITATGQRVTLRCSPRSGDLSVYWYQQSLDQGLQFLIQYYNGEERAKGNILERFSAQQFPDLHSELNLSSLELGDSALYFCASSVGGQGGTEAFFGQGTRLTVV.

This chain joins TRBV7-2 and TRBJ2-1, with D possibly being TRBD2 (6 bases). Trimming stripped 1 base from V and 11 bases from J, with 9 bases between. Germline V gene data show CDR1 as SGHTA and CDR2 as FQGNSA. This CDR3 region has 12 residues. The CDR3 reads CASSLGGDKQFF. DNA for the CDR3: TGTGCCAGCAGCTTAGGCGGGGATAAGCAGTTCTTC.

V is TRBV30 and J is TRBJ2-2, with D perhaps TRBD1 (6 bases). CDR3 length: 15 residues. Germline lookup yields CDR1 GTSNPN and CDR2 SVGIG (reference sequence). The V end lost 3 bases, the J end lost 4 bases, and 15 bases lay between the germline ends. In DNA form, the CDR3 reads TGTGCCTGGAGATCAGGGGTAGTAGGCACCGGGGAGCTGTTTTTT. Translating gives CAWRSGVVGTGELFF.

This rearrangement joins TRBV28 to TRBJ1-5; TRBD1 agrees at 9 bases. CDR3 length: 15 amino acids. V trimming: 4 bases; J trimming: 3 bases; junction bases outside the gene matches: 4. Germline V CDR1 and CDR2: MDHEN, SYDVKM. DNA for the CDR3: TGTGCCAGCAGTTACAGACAGGGGGACAATCAGCCCCAGCATTTT. Translated: CASSYRQGDNQPQHF.

As regards this clone: The sample carries other DNA sequences with the same CDR3. The rearrangement uses TRBV5-1 and TRBJ2-1; 7 bases line up with TRBD2. The CDR3 sequence is 15 residues long. V trimming: 0 bases; J trimming: 4 bases; junction bases outside the gene matches: 4. CDR1 is SGHRS and CDR2 is YFSETQ in the germline V gene. The CDR3 is CASSLGLADYNEQFF. The CDR3, as DNA: TGCGCCAGCAGCTTGGGGCTAGCGGATTACAATGAGCAGTTCTTC.

The rearrangement links TRBV7-3 to TRBJ1-2; 8 nucleotides match TRBD1. CDR3 length: 14 residues. The junction had 6 bases not matched to a gene; V was cut back by 2 bases and J by 7 bases. The germline gives CDR1 SGHTA, CDR2 FQGTGA. The DNA for the CDR3 is TGTGCCAGCAGCTTAGGCGGACAGGGTGGTGGCTACACCTTC. This encodes CASSLGGQGGGYTF.

The V gene is TRBV7-2, the J gene TRBJ2-5; 8 bases map to TRBD2. J was trimmed by 7 bases and V by 5 bases; bases with no gene match: 9. CDR1 SGHTA and CDR2 FQGNSA come from the germline V gene. This CDR3 region has 14 residues. The DNA of the CDR3 is TGTGCCAGCAGCAGCGGGAGTAGCGGGGTGACCCAGTACTTC. Translating gives CASSSGSSGVTQYF.

This chain uses TRBV29-1 with TRBJ2-5; 9 bases map to TRBD1. The V segment lost 7 bases and the J segment 6 bases; nucleotides outside the gene matches: 12. Germline V gene data show CDR1 as SQVTM and CDR2 as ANQGSEA. This CDR3 spans 14 amino acids. CDR3 sequence reads: CSANRGRGEKTQYF. CDR3 in DNA: TGCAGCGCCAACAGGGGGCGAGGGGAAAAGACCCAGTACTTC.

This clone came up once. The CDR3 region is CASSESSGPNPYETQYF. Written as DNA, the CDR3 is TGTGCCAGCAGTGAATCATCCGGGCCGAACCCTTACGAGACCCAGTACTTC. This chain joins TRBV6-1 and TRBJ2-5; D is ambiguous. Trimming shortened V by 2 bases and J by 5 bases, and 21 bases separated the two germline ends. CDR3 length: 17 residues. CDR1 is MNHNS, CDR2 SASEGT, per germline.

The J gene is TRBJ2-2, the V gene TRBV27; the match to TRBD2 covers 9 bases. Germline CDR1 and CDR2: MNHEY and SMNVEV (reference sequence). Trimming took 4 bases from V and 3 from J; bases not matched to a gene: 12. The CDR3 runs 18 residues. The CDR3 nucleotides read TGTGCCAGCAGTTCCGTCGTGATAGCGGGGGAACACACCGGGGAGCTGTTTTTT. Amino acids: CASSSVVIAGEHTGELFF.

This chain uses TRBV4-1 with TRBJ2-7; D might be TRBD1 (6 bases). This CDR3 contains 15 residues. Germline assignment: CDR1 MGHRA and CDR2 YSYEKL. V lost 0 bases and J lost 3, with 12 bases in between. CDR3 bases: TGCGCCAGCAGCCAAGACGACCTACAGGGCTACGAGCAGTACTTC. Translating gives CASSQDDLQGYEQYF.

This clone was recorded only once. The rearrangement links TRBV2 to TRBJ2-7, with D unclear. The CDR3 contains 12 residues. With 7 bases removed from V and 1 base from J, the gap between germline ends came to 8 bases. Germline CDR1 SNHLY, CDR2 FYNNEI. The CDR3 DNA is TGTGCCAGCATTGGCAGTTCCTACGAGCAGTACTTC. Translated, it gives CASIGSSYEQYF.

CDR3 bases: TGTGCCAGCAGTGCTTATGGGGTGGGGGAGACCCAGTACTTC. Translated: CASSAYGVGETQYF. V is TRBV7-9 and J is TRBJ2-5; D remains ambiguous. CDR3 length: 14 amino acids. V shed 6 bases and J shed 5 bases, with 16 bases lying between them. CDR1 is SEHNR and CDR2 is FQNEAQ in the germline V gene (reference sequence).